The 23 T cell receptor beta chains given below trace back to one sample, sequenced in a study of blood T cell repertoires in COVID-19. Method: immunoSEQ multiplex PCR; TCRdb's copy keeps in-frame clones and lacks some. The table has about 300,000 clones, 70% to 90% seen once; the top ten hold around 4%. The sample consisted of PBMCs or T cells enriched from blood (not recorded which). The receptors stem from a man in his thirties or forties who had recovered from COVID-19.

The chain has TRBV15 and TRBJ2-7; 8 bases line up with TRBD1. V trimming: 4 bases; J trimming: 2 bases; junction bases outside the gene matches: 7. CDR1 and CDR2 (germline): LNHNV, YYDKDF (reference sequence). The length of the CDR3 is 15 residues. In DNA, the CDR3 is TGTGCCACCAGCATCACAAGGGGACAGGCCTACGAGCAGTACTTC. Residues: CATSITRGQAYEQYF.

The chain is built from TRBV19 and TRBJ2-1, with D possibly TRBD1 on 5 matching bases. Germline lookup yields CDR1 LNHDA and CDR2 SQIVND (reference sequence). Trimming pared 1 base from V and 6 bases from J, leaving 13 bases between. This CDR3 has 15 amino acids. The CDR3 sequence is CASSIGPYRPNEQFF. CDR3 coding DNA: TGTGCCAGTAGTATAGGGCCCTACAGGCCCAATGAGCAGTTCTTC.

The chain joins TRBV20-1 to TRBJ1-6; D is uncertain. The CDR3 contains 14 residues. CDR1 is DFQATT and CDR2 is SNEGSKA in the germline V gene (reference sequence). With 3 bases removed from V and 5 bases from J, the gap between germline ends came to 11 bases. DNA of the CDR3: TGCAGTGCTAGTCCACAGAATAATAATTCACCCCTCCACTTT. Protein sequence: CSASPQNNNSPLHF.

This rearrangement joins TRBV4-2 to TRBJ1-5; tentative D call: TRBD1 (5 bases). Germline CDR1 LGHNA, CDR2 YNFKEQ. This CDR3 has 15 residues. V lost 0 bases to trimming and J lost 3 bases, with 9 bases between them. This CDR3 is CASSQDGGVNQPQHF. In DNA, the CDR3 is TGTGCCAGCAGCCAAGATGGGGGGGTCAATCAGCCCCAGCATTTT.

This rearrangement joins TRBV4-1 to TRBJ1-2, with D possibly being TRBD1 (6 bases). Trimming took 5 bases from V and 8 from J, leaving 21 bases between them. Germline V gene data show CDR1 as MGHRA and CDR2 as YSYEKL. This CDR3 has 15 amino acids. The DNA for the CDR3 is TGCGCCAGCAGCTCACCAGACACAGGGATTTACGGCTACACCTTC. Translating gives CASSSPDTGIYGYTF.

This rearrangement joins TRBV7-6 to TRBJ2-3, with TRBD2 matching 9 bases. Losses at the gene ends were 1 base for V and 0 bases for J; bases not matched to a gene: 5. This CDR3 is built from 17 residues. CDR1 and CDR2 (germline): SGHVS, FNYEAQ. CDR3 bases: TGTGCCAGCAGCTTAGGGAAGCGGGGGGCAAGCACAGATACGCAGTATTTT. Protein: CASSLGKRGASTDTQYF.

This chain uses TRBV30 with TRBJ2-7, with D possibly matching TRBD2 (6 bases). The CDR3 extends over 12 amino acids. The V gene lost 4 bases and the J gene lost 7 bases, with 14 bases spanning the gap. Germline loops: CDR1 GTSNPN, CDR2 SVGIG (reference sequence). CDR3: CAWTLTGVEQYF. DNA of the CDR3: TGTGCCTGGACCCTAACGGGAGTGGAGCAGTACTTC.

The chain couples TRBV6-5 to TRBJ1-1; TRBD1 is a possible D gene (6 bases). Trimming cost V 9 bases and J 1 base, with 15 bases left between them. This CDR3 has 14 amino acids. Germline CDR1 and CDR2: MNHEY and SVGAGI. The CDR3 sequence is CASEGGGANTEAFF. The CDR3 coding sequence is TGTGCCAGTGAGGGGGGAGGGGCGAACACTGAAGCTTTCTTT.

This clone was detected only once. V and J are TRBV11-2 and TRBJ2-5, with 7 bases fitting TRBD1. The CDR3 sequence is 15 residues long. Looked up from germline, CDR1 is SGHAT and CDR2 is FQNNGV. V gave up 2 bases and J gave up 0 bases; unmatched junction bases: 3. The CDR3 DNA follows: TGTGCCAGCAGCTTAATGACAGGGTACCAAGAGACCCAGTACTTC. It codes for CASSLMTGYQETQYF.

This chain connects TRBV18 to TRBJ2-5; D remains unclear. The length of the CDR3 is 12 residues. Trimming took off 6 bases at V and 0 bases at J, with 5 bases between the two ends. The germline V gene encodes CDR1 KGHSH and CDR2 LQKENI. Written as DNA, the CDR3 is TGTGCCAGCTCTCGGTACCAAGAGACCCAGTACTTC. Translating gives CASSRYQETQYF.

This chain joins TRBV19 and TRBJ2-5; TRBD2 matches 8 bases. J gave up 3 bases and V 5 bases, and 5 bases lay outside the gene matches. CDR1 is LNHDA and CDR2 is SQIVND in the germline V gene (reference sequence). The CDR3 spans 14 residues. The CDR3 DNA reads TGTGCCAGTAGTTCTCGACTAGCGAAAGAGACCCAGTACTTC. This encodes CASSSRLAKETQYF. The whole variable domain, filled in from reference TRBV19 and TRBJ2-5, reads DGGITQSPKYLFRKEGQNVTLSCEQNLNHDAMYWYRQDPGQGLRLIYYSQIVNDFQKGDIAEGYSVSREKKESFPLTVTSAQKNPTAFYLCASSSRLAKETQYFGPGTRLLVL.

CDR3 sequence reads: CASSPLAVGREQFF. The DNA for the CDR3 is TGTGCCAGCAGTCCCTTGGCCGTGGGGCGGGAGCAGTTCTTC. The chain uses TRBV7-2 and TRBJ2-1, with D possibly matching TRBD1 (5 bases). The CDR3 contains 14 residues. V was cut by 6 bases and J by 10 bases, with 19 bases left in between. Germline CDR1 SGHTA, CDR2 FQGNSA.

V is TRBV19 and J is TRBJ1-6, with D tentatively TRBD1 (6 bases). The germline V gene has CDR1 LNHDA and CDR2 SQIVND (reference sequence). CDR3 length equals 12 residues. Trimming pared 10 bases from V and 7 bases from J, leaving 11 bases between. The CDR3 nucleotides read TGTGCCACAGGGGATCGAAATTCACCCCTCCACTTT. Translation: CATGDRNSPLHF.

The rearrangement joins TRBV28 to TRBJ2-7, with no clear D. CDR3 size: 14 residues. Germline assignment: CDR1 MDHEN and CDR2 SYDVKM. V dropped 3 bases and J dropped 1 base, with 10 bases sitting between them. The CDR3 reads CASSFLALSYEQYF. The CDR3, as DNA: TGTGCCAGCAGTTTTCTGGCATTATCCTACGAGCAGTACTTC.

This clone was observed a few times. At the DNA level, this CDR3 is encoded by other sequences in the same sample as well. The V gene is TRBV18, the J gene TRBJ2-3; unclear D gene. V dropped 3 bases and J dropped 6 bases, with 7 bases sitting between them. CDR1 KGHSH and CDR2 LQKENI come from the germline V gene. There are 12 residues in the CDR3. The CDR3 nucleotides read TGTGCCAGCTCACCCTACTCGGATACGCAGTATTTT. It is translated as CASSPYSDTQYF.

V and J are TRBV14 and TRBJ2-3; 12 bases are shared with TRBD2. CDR1 and CDR2 (germline): SGHDN, FVKESK. This CDR3 has 15 amino acids. V lost 3 bases and J lost 3; bases outside the gene matches: 1. CDR3 nucleotides: TGTGCCAGCAGCCAGGGGACTAGCGGGACAGATACGCAGTATTTT. It translates to CASSQGTSGTDTQYF.

This clone was seen ten or more times. The J gene is TRBJ2-7, the V gene TRBV14, with 9 bases identical to TRBD2. The CDR3 is made up of 15 amino acids. Per the germline V gene, CDR1 is SGHDN and CDR2 is FVKESK. The J segment lost 5 bases and the V segment lost 2 bases, leaving 7 bases of the junction unmatched. Here the CDR3 DNA reads TGTGCCAGCAGCCAAATCCCTAGCGGGAACGACGAGCAGTACTTC. This codes for CASSQIPSGNDEQYF.

J is TRBJ1-2 and V is TRBV27; perhaps TRBD1 as D (5 bases). Germline V lookup: CDR1 MNHEY, CDR2 SMNVEV (reference sequence). The CDR3 runs to 13 residues. The ends were cut back, 6 bases at V and 5 bases at J, with 13 bases in the middle. CDR3: CASRGTAAYGYTF. The DNA of the CDR3 is TGTGCCAGCAGAGGGACTGCTGCTTATGGCTACACCTTC.

This clone was seen only once. This chain joins TRBV4-2 and TRBJ2-7; D ambiguous. The CDR3 totals 16 residues. Deletions cut 3 bases from V and 7 bases from J, with 22 bases between. Per germline, CDR1 LGHNA and CDR2 YNFKEQ. CDR3 residues: CASSHPEQTQVWEQYF. The CDR3 DNA reads TGTGCCAGCAGCCACCCGGAGCAGACCCAAGTATGGGAGCAGTACTTC.

This clone occurred once. The chain combines TRBV19 with TRBJ1-4; D might be TRBD1 (6 bases). CDR1 and CDR2 (germline): LNHDA, SQIVND (reference sequence). This CDR3 has 13 amino acids. V was pared by 8 bases and J by 8 bases, with 15 bases between. CDR3 loop: CASGGRVNEKLFF. In DNA, the CDR3 is TGTGCCAGTGGGGGCAGGGTGAACGAAAAACTGTTTTTT.

This clone was seen just once. The chain carries TRBV30 and TRBJ2-1; 7 bases line up with TRBD1. Germline CDR1 and CDR2: GTSNPN and SVGIG (reference sequence). The CDR3 extends over 15 amino acids. J gave up 6 bases and V 1 base, and 9 bases lay outside the gene matches. The CDR3 region has the DNA TGTGCCTGGAGTGCAGGGACAGTTAGAGGCAATGAGCAGTTCTTC. As protein: CAWSAGTVRGNEQFF.

This chain links TRBV9 with TRBJ2-1; 7 nucleotides match TRBD2. From germline, CDR1 is SGDLS and CDR2 YYNGEE. The trim removed 3 bases at V and 4 bases at J, leaving 13 bases unmatched. CDR3 size: 17 residues. CDR3 protein: CASSGPAGGRPYNEQFF. Here the CDR3 DNA reads TGTGCCAGCAGCGGACCCGCGGGCGGGAGACCTTACAATGAGCAGTTCTTC.

This clone has just one count. Other nucleotide sequences from this sample produce the same CDR3. V is TRBV6-5 and J is TRBJ2-5, with a weak D call TRBD2 (7 bases). This CDR3 spans 13 amino acids. Trimming pared 2 bases from V and 4 bases from J, leaving 8 bases between. The germline V gene has CDR1 MNHEY and CDR2 SVGAGI. The CDR3 region is CASSYGGAETQYF. The CDR3, as DNA: TGTGCCAGCAGTTACGGGGGGGCAGAGACCCAGTACTTC.